This section outlines one T cell receptor (beta chain) sequence together with its context. This clonotype was detected a few times. Its antigen is still unknown. Base-call qualities are not available, and no considerably larger clone is one nucleotide away. What the treatment or condition label conveys for this sample: 10-day PBMC culture with coronavirus spike peptide pools or control peptides (ViraFEST assay). The study used the ViraFEST assay, which expanded antigen-specific T cells with peptide pools and then identified expanded clonotypes by TCR sequencing. The convalescent patients' positive SARS-CoV-2 PCR tests were from March to December 2020, which was before the Alpha, Beta and Delta variants emerged in the United States. Over 1.5 million PBMCs per well were cultured in IMDM with approximately 5% human AB serum and roughly 10 IU/ml IL-2, plus 10 ug/ml peptide pools. Half of the culture medium was replaced with fresh IL-2-containing medium on days 3 and 7. After around 10 days of culture, CD4+ T cells were isolated by negative selection using the EasySep CD4+ T cell isolation kit. PBMCs were separated from whole blood using Ficoll-Paque Plus gradient centrifugation and then either used fresh or cryopreserved at -140C. Each culture condition was generally run in triplicate wells.

CDR3 length: 16 amino acids, cysteine to phenylalanine. The entry retains the CDR3 DNA only, 48 bases that are in frame from base 1. V loses 0 bases at its end and J loses 3 bases; junction bases beyond the gene matches: 7. CDR1 and CDR2, looked up from the germline V gene, are SGHAT and FQNNGV. The library was produced with PCR. At the Johns Hopkins FTIC core, DNA from the cultured CD4+ T cells underwent TCR sequencing with the Oncomine TCR Beta short-read assay. Genomic DNA was extracted from the cultured CD4+ T cells with the QIAamp micro DNA kit. The Oncomine TCR Beta libraries from cultured CD4+ T cells were pooled using unique dual indexes and then sequenced on an Illumina iSeq 100. Per the source publication's procedure: Non-productive sequences were removed, and CDR3s not starting with C, not ending with F or W, or shorter than 7 amino acids were discarded. The MANAFEST web application identified antigen-specific clonotypes by comparing peptide-stimulated wells against reference wells and other culture wells. An FDR below 0.05, an odds ratio above 5, and a productive frequency above 0.1% in at least two of three replicate wells were required for clones to be considered positive. A clonotype was classed as cross-reactive if the clonotype showed significant expansion both in SARS-CoV-2 spike wells and in at least one common cold coronavirus spike condition. Using R version 3.6.1, CDR3 homology was evaluated through Levenshtein distances (stringdist) along with unrooted phylogenetic trees (ape). TCRdb reworked the public reads: Q25 trimming with fastp, MiXCR clone assembly, productive beta chains retained. Each record represents a unique CDR3 protein, reported with the most common genes and DNA among its rows. Here the V and J calls rest on TCRdb's processing, not on the authors' analysis. In all, the sample holds 20,000 to 25,000 distinct CDR3 sequences, and roughly 52% of those were seen once. The ten largest clones represent around 5.9% of the sample.

This sample stems from a study of vaccination and CD4 T cells after COVID-19 (dated by TCRdb to the early 2020s). Describing the broader study: SARS-CoV-2 positivity had been established in the convalescent patients by nasal swab PCR, and mild disease was recorded in under ten of these patients and severe disease in one. In control cultures, a CEFX viral epitope pool was used as positive control, an HIV-1 Nef peptide pool was used as negative control, or no peptide was added. Two doses of either the Pfizer-BioNTech BNT162b2 vaccine (n=8) or the Moderna mRNA-1273 vaccine (n=2) were administered to participants. The convalescent cohort comprised six males and four females, including two Hispanic individuals, seven Caucasians, two Asians and one multiracial person. For stimulating the cultures, overlapping spike peptide pools were used, derived from SARS-CoV-2 as well as from the common cold coronaviruses HCoV-NL63, HCoV-OC43 and HCoV-229E. In over 8 COVID-19 convalescent patients and a few infection-naive healthy vaccine recipients, researchers compared the spike-specific CD4+ TCR repertoire from before mRNA vaccination with the repertoire from after. Post-vaccine blood samples were collected a median of 72 days after the second vaccine dose, ranging from about 13 to 241 days. Post-COVID blood samples were collected from convalescent patients a median of roughly 100 days after diagnosis, with a range of about 30 to 180 days.

The full study reports these points: An increase in the median number of SARS-CoV-2-reactive clonotypes from 20 to 25 after infection to some 38 after vaccination was observed, but the change was not found to be significant. The study included relatively few convalescent patients and did not analyze early timepoints after natural infection. Nearly all vaccine-specific clones in convalescent patients (304 of 307) were mono-reactive for SARS-CoV-2 spike rather than cross-reactive with common cold coronaviruses. In convalescent patients, a median roughly 85% of post-vaccine SARS-CoV-2-reactive clones were detected only after vaccination, suggesting vaccine-specific priming.

Here the chain combines TRBV11-2 and TRBJ1-2, and TRBD1 matches 7 of the central bases. Sequenced sample: CD4+ T cells from blood, cultured in vitro. This receptor was obtained from a human donor who had recovered from COVID-19. The CDR3 region reads CASSLDPQQGYYGYTF. The nucleotide sequence is TGTGCCAGCAGCTTAGATCCCCAACAGGGGTACTATGGCTACACCTTC.